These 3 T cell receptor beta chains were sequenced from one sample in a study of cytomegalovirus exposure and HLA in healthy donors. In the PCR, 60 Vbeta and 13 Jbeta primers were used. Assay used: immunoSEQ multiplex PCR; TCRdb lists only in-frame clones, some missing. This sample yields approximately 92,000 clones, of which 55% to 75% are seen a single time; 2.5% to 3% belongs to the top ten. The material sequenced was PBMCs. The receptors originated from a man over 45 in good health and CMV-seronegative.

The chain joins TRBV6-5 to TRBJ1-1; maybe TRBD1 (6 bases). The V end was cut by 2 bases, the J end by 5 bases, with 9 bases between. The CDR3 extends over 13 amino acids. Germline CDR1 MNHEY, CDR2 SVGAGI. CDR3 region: CASSYGGATEAFF. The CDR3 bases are TGTGCCAGCAGTTACGGGGGGGCTACTGAAGCTTTCTTT.

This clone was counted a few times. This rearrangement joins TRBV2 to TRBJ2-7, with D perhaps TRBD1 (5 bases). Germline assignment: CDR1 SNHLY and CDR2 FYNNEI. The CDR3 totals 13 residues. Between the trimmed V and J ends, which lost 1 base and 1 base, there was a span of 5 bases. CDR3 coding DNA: TGTGCCAGCAGTGAAGGGACATCCTACGAGCAGTACTTC. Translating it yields CASSEGTSYEQYF.

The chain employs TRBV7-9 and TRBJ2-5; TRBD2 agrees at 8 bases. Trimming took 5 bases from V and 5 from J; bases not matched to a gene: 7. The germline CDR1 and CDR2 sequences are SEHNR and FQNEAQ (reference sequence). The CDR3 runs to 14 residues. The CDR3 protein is CASSPGGAGETQYF. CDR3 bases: TGTGCCAGCAGCCCCGGGGGGGCGGGGGAGACCCAGTACTTC.